A selection of T cell receptor beta chains follows, all from one sample in a study of control samples from healthy donors and cancer patients. The data were produced by immunoSEQ multiplex PCR, yet TCRdb's version contains in-frame clones alone and is incomplete. The sample lists roughly 130,000 clones; 91% were seen once. Sequenced sample: blood. These receptors originate from a young man in good health. The CDR3 runs from the conserved cysteine through the conserved F or W. The D gene is left open where the match is weak. Size tells how often a clone was seen (once, few, many) or the class of an expanded clone, and some rows leave it out.

d_call: TRBD1; j_call: TRBJ1-1; v_call: TRBV13; clone_size: -; cdr3_nt: TGTGCCAGCAGCTTCCAAGACAGGGCCCAAGCTTTCTTT; cdr3_aa: CASSFQDRAQAFF
d_call: TRBD1; j_call: TRBJ1-2; v_call: TRBV5-1; clone_size: -; cdr3_nt: TGCGCCAGCAGCCCAGAGACAGGGACCCATGGCTACACCTTC; cdr3_aa: CASSPETGTHGYTF
d_call: -; j_call: TRBJ2-1; v_call: TRBV27; clone_size: -; cdr3_nt: TGTGCCAGCAGTTCCGGACTACTCCTCGGCGCCTACAATGAGCAGTTCTTC; cdr3_aa: CASSSGLLLGAYNEQFF
d_call: -; j_call: TRBJ1-1; v_call: TRBV29-1; clone_size: -; cdr3_nt: TGCAGCGTTGTTGGGGACACTGAAGCTTTCTTT; cdr3_aa: CSVVGDTEAFF
d_call: -; j_call: TRBJ1-4; v_call: TRBV29-1; clone_size: -; cdr3_nt: TGCAGCAATAATCTCGAGTTTAATGAAAAACTGTTTTTT; cdr3_aa: CSNNLEFNEKLFF
d_call: -; j_call: TRBJ2-5; v_call: TRBV4-1; clone_size: -; cdr3_nt: TGCGCCAGCAGCCAATCTCCCTACCGGGCGCGACAAGAGACCCAGTACTTC; cdr3_aa: CASSQSPYRARQETQYF
d_call: TRBD1; j_call: TRBJ1-6; v_call: TRBV4-1; clone_size: -; cdr3_nt: TGCGCCAGCAGCCAAGGGGACAGGGGGCTTTCACCCCTCCACTTT; cdr3_aa: CASSQGDRGLSPLHF
d_call: -; j_call: TRBJ2-7; v_call: TRBV5-1; clone_size: -; cdr3_nt: TGCGCCAGCAGCACGCAGGGGATCTCCTACGAGCAGTACTTC; cdr3_aa: CASSTQGISYEQYF
d_call: -; j_call: TRBJ2-1; v_call: TRBV15; clone_size: once; cdr3_nt: TGTGCCACCAGCAGAACTCCGGGACCTACAGCCGCGGATGAGCAGTTCTTC; cdr3_aa: CATSRTPGPTAADEQFF
d_call: TRBD2; j_call: TRBJ2-5; v_call: TRBV2; clone_size: -; cdr3_nt: TGTGCCAGCAGTGAATGGACTAGCGGGGTGGAGACCCAGTACTTC; cdr3_aa: CASSEWTSGVETQYF
d_call: -; j_call: TRBJ1-1; v_call: TRBV5-4; clone_size: -; cdr3_nt: TGTGCCAGCAGCTCGAAATCAGGCAGGGCGAACACTGAAGCTTTTTTT; cdr3_aa: CASSSKSGRANTEAFF
d_call: -; j_call: TRBJ1-1; v_call: TRBV18; clone_size: few; cdr3_nt: TGTGCCAGCTCACCCCGAACGGCAGGGCTGAACACTGAAGCTTTCTTT; cdr3_aa: CASSPRTAGLNTEAFF
d_call: -; j_call: TRBJ1-3; v_call: TRBV5-1; clone_size: once; cdr3_nt: TGCGCCAGTTCGGACGGGAACTCTGGAAACACCATATATTTT; cdr3_aa: CASSDGNSGNTIYF
d_call: -; j_call: TRBJ1-6; v_call: TRBV27; clone_size: -; cdr3_nt: TGTGCCAGCAGTTTAGGCAGAAGCTCCTATAATTCACCCCTCCACTTT; cdr3_aa: CASSLGRSSYNSPLHF
d_call: -; j_call: TRBJ1-1; v_call: TRBV12-3/TRBV12-4; clone_size: -; cdr3_nt: TGTGCCAGCAGTAAGTCGGAAACTGAAGCTTTCTTT; cdr3_aa: CASSKSETEAFF
d_call: -; j_call: TRBJ2-7; v_call: TRBV5-4; clone_size: once; cdr3_nt: TGTGCCAGCAGCTTGGAAAGTGGTTCCTACGAGCAGTACTTC; cdr3_aa: CASSLESGSYEQYF
d_call: -; j_call: TRBJ2-1; v_call: TRBV24-1; clone_size: -; cdr3_nt: TGTGCCACCAGTGACCCGACAGGGAGGAATGAGCAGTTCTTC; cdr3_aa: CATSDPTGRNEQFF
d_call: -; j_call: TRBJ1-1; v_call: TRBV6-5; clone_size: -; cdr3_nt: TGTGCCACCACGACAGGGAACACTGAAGCTTTCTTT; cdr3_aa: CATTTGNTEAFF
d_call: -; j_call: TRBJ2-5; v_call: TRBV2; clone_size: once; cdr3_nt: TGTGCCAGCAATATGTGGACAGCTCAAGAGACCCAGTACTTC; cdr3_aa: CASNMWTAQETQYF
d_call: -; j_call: TRBJ1-1; v_call: TRBV21-1; clone_size: -; cdr3_nt: TGTGCCAGCATCGATTCTGGGAGGTGGACTGAAGCTTTCTTT; cdr3_aa: CASIDSGRWTEAFF